Listed here are 6 T cell receptor beta chains from one sample, sequenced in a study of beta chain features in type 1 diabetes. The sequenced template was cDNA made from the entire isolated RNA. Sequencing was performed with immunoSEQ multiplex PCR; in TCRdb, only in-frame clones are kept and a portion is missing. The sample consists of under 450,000 clones, around 16% of them appearing once. The sequencing sample was made of naive CD4+ T cells from blood. These receptors were taken from a woman aged 18-29 years in good health.

This clone was detected a few times. The V call is TRBV30, the J call TRBJ2-6, with D possibly matching TRBD1 (6 bases). Germline V CDR1 and CDR2: GTSNPN, SVGIG (reference sequence). Trimming shortened V by 0 bases and J by 4 bases, and 19 bases separated the two germline ends. The CDR3 has 18 amino acids. CDR3 nucleotide sequence: TGTGCCTGGAGTGTAACCGGACAGAAGTCGCCCGGGGCCAACGTCCTGACTTTC. Its protein product is CAWSVTGQKSPGANVLTF. The full variable domain, in which reference TRBV30 and TRBJ2-6 provide the parts outside the CDR3, is SQTIHQWPATLVQPVGSPLSLECTVEGTSNPNLYWYRQAAGRGLQLLFYSVGIGQISSEVPQNLSASRPQDRQFILSSKKLLLSDSGFYLCAWSVTGQKSPGANVLTFGAGSRLTVL.

This clone has a handful of counts. The V gene is TRBV29-1, the J gene TRBJ1-2, with 8 positions matching TRBD1. Germline V gene data show CDR1 as SQVTM and CDR2 as ANQGSEA. CDR3 length: 13 amino acids. Trimming took 2 bases from V and 3 from J; bases not matched to a gene: 2. This chain's CDR3 is CSVERTGYYGYTF. In DNA, the CDR3 is TGCAGCGTTGAAAGGACAGGGTACTATGGCTACACCTTC.

This clone was detected only a few times. The rearrangement uses TRBV30 and TRBJ2-1; 7 bases are shared with TRBD2. The CDR3 has 15 residues. The germline V gene encodes CDR1 GTSNPN and CDR2 SVGIG (reference sequence). Trimming at V came to 2 bases and at J to 4 bases, leaving 8 bases not matched to a gene. CDR3 bases: TGTGCCTGGAGTATCGATGAGCGGGGTTACAATGAGCAGTTCTTC. This gives the protein CAWSIDERGYNEQFF. Variable domain in full (rest from reference TRBV30 and TRBJ2-1): SQTIHQWPATLVQPVGSPLSLECTVEGTSNPNLYWYRQAAGRGLQLLFYSVGIGQISSEVPQNLSASRPQDRQFILSSKKLLLSDSGFYLCAWSIDERGYNEQFFGPGTRLTVL.

The chain recombines TRBV6-5 with TRBJ2-1, with TRBD2 matching 8 bases. Unmatched junction bases numbered 7, after V lost 7 bases and J lost 2 bases. The CDR3 loop spans 15 amino acids. Germline V gene sequence: CDR1 MNHEY, CDR2 SVGAGI. CDR3 amino acids: CASTRSGSPYNEQFF. The CDR3 coding sequence is TGTGCCAGCACCCGAAGCGGGAGCCCCTACAATGAGCAGTTCTTC.

This chain uses TRBV5-1 with TRBJ2-3; 7 positions match TRBD2. Germline V lookup: CDR1 SGHRS, CDR2 YFSETQ. This CDR3 is built from 15 residues. V lost 0 bases, J lost 4 bases, and 5 bases stayed unmatched. CDR3 coding DNA: TGCGCCAGCAGCTTGGCTCCGGGAGGCCCAGATACGCAGTATTTT. Translated: CASSLAPGGPDTQYF.

The V gene is TRBV5-1, the J gene TRBJ2-3; the match to TRBD2 covers 7 bases. The CDR3 is made up of 16 amino acids. Germline V lookup: CDR1 SGHRS, CDR2 YFSETQ. V gave up 0 bases and J gave up 4 bases; unmatched junction bases: 8. The CDR3 DNA is TGCGCCAGCAGCTTGGACGGGGAGGGGAGGCCAGATACGCAGTATTTT. Its protein is CASSLDGEGRPDTQYF.